This paragraph covers one TCR beta chain sequence. Profiling relied on immunoSEQ multiplex PCR, and the TCRdb table lists in-frame clones only, not all of them. This repertoire shows approximately 210,000 clones, roughly nine tenths found once; its top ten account for 1.5% to 2%. This sample stems from a study of control samples from healthy donors and cancer patients. Trimming at V came to 5 bases and at J to 5 bases, leaving 3 bases not matched to a gene. This CDR3 is built from 12 residues. Germline V gene data show CDR1 as SEHNR and CDR2 as FQNEAQ (reference sequence). The source material was blood. The genes are TRBV7-9 and TRBJ2-7; 7 bases match TRBD1. The receptor's source is a man aged 30-40 years in good health. DNA for the CDR3: TGTGCCAGCAGCGCCGGGACAGACGAGCAGTACTTC. Translation gives CASSAGTDEQYF.